Listed here are 32 T cell receptor beta chains from one sample, sequenced in a study of Graves' ophthalmopathy and Graves' hyperthyroidism. As the template, RNA transcripts were used to amplify TCR beta CDR3 regions. RT-PCR with HTBI primers came first, then second-round multiplex PCR. TCRdb re-called the multiplex PCR reads through MiXCR, storing one row per CDR3 protein. The top ten hold about 45% of the sample, which has 200,000 to 300,000 distinct CDR3 sequences, 45% seen once. Sequencing input: peripheral blood. The origin of the receptors is an adult man with Graves' ophthalmopathy.

As to this clonotype: The junction shows a germline mismatch at one end, possibly a read error. This sequence joins TRBV29-1 and TRBJ2-7; possibly TRBD2 for D (6 bases). Per germline, CDR1 SQVTM and CDR2 ANQGSEA. The CDR3 loop spans 10 amino acids. Written as DNA, the CDR3 is TGCAGCGTGGGGGGATACGGGCAGTACTTC. Residues: CSVGGYGQYF.

The genes are TRBV6-5 and TRBJ1-5, with no clear D. Germline CDR1 MNHEY, CDR2 SVGAGI. Trimming took 6 bases from V and 6 from J, leaving 12 bases between them. The CDR3 loop spans 13 amino acids. The CDR3 protein is CASRFKPGQPQHF. DNA of the CDR3: TGTGCCAGCAGATTCAAACCGGGTCAGCCCCAGCATTTT.

The table lists this clonotype with many counts. The CDR3, as DNA: TGTGCCAGCAGTGAGATTAGCGGGCCCTCTAGTCGTCCACCCCTCCACTTT. Translation: CASSEISGPSSRPPLHF. The chain uses TRBV2 and TRBJ1-6; unclear D gene. Germline V CDR1 and CDR2: SNHLY, FYNNEI. The V end lost 3 bases, the J end lost 11 bases, and 23 bases lay between the germline ends. This CDR3 has 17 amino acids.

This clonotype was seen a handful of times. The chain is built from TRBV6-4 and TRBJ2-6, with D possibly matching TRBD1 (5 bases). The V and J ends lost 0 bases and 4 bases respectively, with 10 bases between them. This CDR3 contains 16 residues. CDR1 is MRHNA and CDR2 is SNTAGT in the germline V gene. CDR3 loop: CASSDSIRVGANVLTF. CDR3 nucleotides: TGTGCCAGCAGTGACTCGATCAGGGTCGGGGCCAACGTCCTGACTTTC.

This clonotype has a single count. The conserved closing phenylalanine or tryptophan is absent in this CDR3, likely reflecting a read error. This sequence joins TRBV7-2 and TRBJ2-7; D is unclear. The J call may be in error: the DNA end matches TRBJ2-1 better. The length of the CDR3 is 13 residues. The V gene's germline CDR1 is SGHTA and CDR2 FQGNSA. This chain's CDR3 is CASSSNGYNEQFL. CDR3 sequence (DNA): TGTGCCAGCAGTTCCAACGGGTACAATGAGCAGTTCCTC.

This chain joins TRBV10-3 and TRBJ2-7; 7 bases fit TRBD2. After removal of 4 bases from V and 7 bases from J, the junction contained 7 bases not matched to a gene. The CDR3 is 13 amino acids. Germline V lookup: CDR1 ENHRY, CDR2 SYGVKD. The CDR3 region has the DNA TGTGCCATCAGTGGAGACCTCGGGGGGGAGCAGTACTTC. The encoded protein is CAISGDLGGEQYF.

The V gene is TRBV7-6, the J gene TRBJ1-4, with a weak D call TRBD1 (6 bases). Germline V gene lookup returns CDR1 SGHVS and CDR2 FNYEAQ. V lost 4 bases, J lost 7 bases, and 13 bases lay in between. The CDR3 covers 14 residues. CDR3 in DNA: TGTGCCAGCAGCTACAGGGCCAGGGGTGAAAAACTGTTTTTT. It translates to CASSYRARGEKLFF. The whole variable domain, filled in from reference TRBV7-6 and TRBJ1-4, reads GAGVSQSPRYKVTKRGQDVALRCDPISGHVSLYWYRQALGQGPEFLTYFNYEAQQDKSGLPNDRFSAERPEGSISTLTIQRTEQRDSAMYRCASSYRARGEKLFFGSGTQLSVL.

The CDR3 region is CASSEASGQTYEQYF. CDR3 nucleotides: TGTGCCAGTAGTGAGGCTTCCGGACAGACCTACGAGCAGTACTTC. The chain combines TRBV19 with TRBJ2-7, with D perhaps matching TRBD1 (6 bases). The CDR3 has 15 residues. Germline V gene data show CDR1 as LNHDA and CDR2 as SQIVND (reference sequence). Trimming took off 5 bases at V and 2 bases at J, with 16 bases between the two ends.

The V gene is TRBV6-6, the J gene TRBJ1-2; D not resolved. V lost 8 bases and J 6 bases, leaving 22 bases between the germline ends. Germline lookup yields CDR1 MNHNY and CDR2 SVGAGI (reference sequence). The CDR3 consists of 15 residues. The CDR3 sequence is CASSPYQPGPDGYTF. The CDR3 bases are TGTGCCAGCTCACCATACCAGCCAGGACCGGATGGCTACACCTTC.

The chain links TRBV7-9 to TRBJ2-7; TRBD1 matches at 7 bases. The CDR3 covers 16 residues. J lost 2 bases, V lost 6 bases, and 13 bases had no gene match. Germline V gene sequence: CDR1 SEHNR, CDR2 FQNEAQ (reference sequence). CDR3 in DNA: TGTGCCAGCAGTTCGCCCTCAGGGGGAAGGCCCTACGAGCAGTACTTC. Its translation: CASSSPSGGRPYEQYF.

This clonotype was observed a few times. This chain uses TRBV29-1 with TRBJ2-7, with TRBD1 identical over 7 bases. Germline CDR1 is SQVTM and CDR2 is ANQGSEA. V shed 4 bases, J shed 3 bases, and the junction held 6 bases outside the gene matches. CDR3 size: 13 residues. The CDR3 region is CSVARDSYYEQYF. CDR3 coding DNA: TGCAGCGTTGCCCGGGACAGCTACTACGAGCAGTACTTC.

This clonotype was seen only once. J is TRBJ2-7 and V is TRBV7-4, with TRBD1 identical over 10 bases. Germline assignment: CDR1 SGHVT and CDR2 SQSDAQ. The V and J ends lost 4 bases and 4 bases, in that order; junction bases with no gene match: 7. The CDR3 contains 15 residues. In nucleotides, the CDR3 is TGTGCCAGCAGCTCCGGACAGGGGGGGTGGTACGAGCAGTACTTC. Protein product: CASSSGQGGWYEQYF.

This sequence joins TRBV6-1 and TRBJ2-1; a weak D match, TRBD1 (5 bases). V shed 3 bases and J shed 5 bases, with 14 bases lying between them. Germline assignment: CDR1 MNHNS and CDR2 SASEGT. The CDR3 runs 15 residues. For the CDR3, the DNA is TGTGCCAGCAGTGATGGGCAGGGCCTGGACAATGAGCAGTTCTTC. Its translation is CASSDGQGLDNEQFF.

This sequence joins TRBV12-3 or TRBV12-4 and TRBJ2-5; D is unclear. The CDR3 has 12 residues. Trimming shortened V by 1 base and J by 9 bases, and 9 bases separated the two germline ends. CDR3: CASSLGAGAQYF. The CDR3, as DNA: TGTGCCAGCAGTTTAGGGGCTGGGGCCCAGTACTTC.

CDR3 sequence (DNA): TGTGCCAGCAGCTTAGCTCGGACAGGGGCCATCCAGAGGACCCAGTACTTC. This sequence encodes CASSLARTGAIQRTQYF. This sequence joins TRBV11-2 and TRBJ2-5; 9 nucleotides agree with TRBD1. The CDR3 totals 17 residues. From germline, CDR1 is SGHAT and CDR2 FQNNGV. Losses at the gene ends were 1 base for V and 7 bases for J; bases not matched to a gene: 13.

There are many counts of this clonotype. This chain uses TRBV29-1 with TRBJ1-1, with D maybe TRBD1 (5 bases). The CDR3 runs 14 residues. V dropped 5 bases and J dropped 0 bases, with 13 bases sitting between them. Germline values: CDR1 SQVTM, CDR2 ANQGSEA. The CDR3 nucleotides are TGCAGCGTTCAGGGTTGGGGAGTGAACACTGAAGCTTTCTTT. Translating it yields CSVQGWGVNTEAFF. The variable domain in full, with the rest retrieved from reference TRBV29-1 and TRBJ1-1, is SAVISQKPSRDICQRGTSLTIQCQVDSQVTMMFWYRQQPGQSLTLIATANQGSEATYESGFVIDKFPISRPNLTFSTLTVSNMSPEDSSIYLCSVQGWGVNTEAFFGQGTRLTVV.

This chain uses TRBV7-9 with TRBJ2-5; D may be TRBD2 (5 bases). CDR3 length: 17 residues. V lost 2 bases and J 3 bases, leaving 19 bases between the germline ends. The V gene's germline CDR1 is SEHNR and CDR2 FQNEAQ (reference sequence). This CDR3 is CASSLPFGKVGEETQYF. The DNA of the CDR3 is TGTGCCAGCAGCTTACCTTTCGGGAAGGTTGGCGAAGAGACCCAGTACTTC.

This chain links TRBV6-5 with TRBJ2-7; possibly TRBD1 or TRBD2 for D (6 bases each). With 5 bases removed from V and 3 bases from J, the gap between germline ends came to 14 bases. The CDR3 extends over 14 amino acids. Germline V gives CDR1 MNHEY, CDR2 SVGAGI. Written as DNA, the CDR3 is TGTGCCAGCAGTCGGGGGCAGGTTGTCTACGAGCAGTACTTC. Residues: CASSRGQVVYEQYF.

This clonotype was seen only a few times. The chain recombines TRBV2 with TRBJ1-2; the D is unclear. V gave up 0 bases and J gave up 3 bases, with 14 bases separating them. Germline values: CDR1 SNHLY, CDR2 FYNNEI. This CDR3 has 16 residues. The CDR3 loop is CASSEAGASLDYGYTF. In nucleotides, the CDR3 is TGTGCCAGCAGTGAAGCGGGTGCATCTCTCGACTATGGCTACACCTTC.

This clonotype was found a few times. The chain recombines TRBV12-3 or TRBV12-4 with TRBJ1-4; D is unresolved. This CDR3 comprises 14 residues. V dropped 5 bases and J dropped 8 bases, with 15 bases sitting between them. CDR3 in amino acids: CASSPDRGEEKLFF. CDR3 nucleotide sequence: TGTGCCAGCAGTCCCGACCGCGGGGAAGAAAAACTGTTTTTT.

This chain uses TRBV5-5 with TRBJ1-4; 7 bases map to TRBD1. The CDR3 runs to 16 residues. The germline V gene has CDR1 SGHKS and CDR2 YYEKEE (reference sequence). The V and J ends lost 0 bases and 8 bases, in that order; junction bases with no gene match: 10. CDR3 nucleotides: TGTGCCAGCAGCTTGGAAAGACAGGGATTCGGCGAAAAACTGTTTTTT. Its protein product is CASSLERQGFGEKLFF.

The chain has TRBV12-3 or TRBV12-4 and TRBJ2-7; 7 bases align to TRBD1. The J segment lost 6 bases and the V segment lost 6 bases, leaving 5 bases of the junction unmatched. The CDR3 runs 12 residues. CDR3 region: CASSLDRAEQYF. The CDR3 DNA sequence: TGTGCCAGCAGCCTTGACAGGGCCGAGCAGTACTTC.

The rearrangement uses TRBV29-1 and TRBJ2-4, with 8 positions matching TRBD1. The CDR3 is 13 residues long. Losses at the gene ends were 0 bases for V and 9 bases for J; bases not matched to a gene: 4. CDR1 and CDR2 from the germline V gene are SQVTM and ANQGSEA. In DNA form, the CDR3 reads TGCAGCGTTGAAGACAGGGGGCGGGGCATTCAGTACTTC. This translates into CSVEDRGRGIQYF. Combining the CDR3 with reference TRBV29-1 and TRBJ2-4 gives the whole variable domain SAVISQKPSRDICQRGTSLTIQCQVDSQVTMMFWYRQQPGQSLTLIATANQGSEATYESGFVIDKFPISRPNLTFSTLTVSNMSPEDSSIYLCSVEDRGRGIQYFGAGTRLSVL.

This clonotype was observed a single time. The chain joins TRBV5-5 to TRBJ1-6, with D uncertain. The V gene's germline CDR1 is SGHKS and CDR2 YYEKEE (reference sequence). The V gene lost 4 bases and the J gene lost 6 bases, with 17 bases spanning the gap. CDR3 length: 16 residues. The CDR3, as DNA: TGTGCCAGCAGCCCGACACGGTGGGTGGGTAATTCACCCCTCCACTTT. It encodes CASSPTRWVGNSPLHF.

This clonotype was counted ten times or more. V gene TRBV2 combines with J gene TRBJ1-5; maybe TRBD1 (6 bases). Germline-derived CDR1 and CDR2 are SNHLY and FYNNEI. This CDR3 contains 13 residues. V lost 8 bases to trimming and J lost 4 bases, with 12 bases between them. The CDR3 DNA reads TGTGCCAGCCGGCGACAGGAAAATCAGCCCCAGCATTTT. Translating gives CASRRQENQPQHF.

The gene calls are TRBV7-9 and TRBJ2-5; tentatively, D is TRBD1 or TRBD2 (5 bases each). The germline V gene has CDR1 SEHNR and CDR2 FQNEAQ (reference sequence). With 2 bases removed from V and 2 bases from J, the gap between germline ends came to 12 bases. CDR3 length: 15 amino acids. CDR3 region: CASSLTGPPQETQYF. The CDR3 DNA reads TGTGCCAGCAGCTTAACGGGACCTCCTCAAGAGACCCAGTACTTC.

The chain joins TRBV2 to TRBJ1-1; a weak D match, TRBD1 (5 bases). Trimming pared 5 bases from V and 7 bases from J, leaving 17 bases between. The CDR3 spans 14 residues. Germline V gene data show CDR1 as SNHLY and CDR2 as FYNNEI. Written as DNA, the CDR3 is TGTGCCAGCAGTTACGACGGGGGTAGAAGTGAAGCTTTCTTT. Protein: CASSYDGGRSEAFF.

This chain joins TRBV29-1 and TRBJ2-5; D ambiguous. The CDR3 is made up of 13 amino acids. Germline-derived CDR1 and CDR2 are SQVTM and ANQGSEA. V was shortened by 1 base and J by 4 bases, with 10 bases between the two germline ends. CDR3 nucleotide sequence: TGCAGCGTTGAAGTAGGCGGCGGAGAGACCCAGTACTTC. Residues: CSVEVGGGETQYF.

Turning to this clonotype: Its ends do not fully match the called genes, so a read error is possible. The gene calls are TRBV2 and TRBJ1-5; no clear D. Germline V gives CDR1 SNHLY, CDR2 FYNNEI. CDR3 length: 17 amino acids. Here the CDR3 DNA reads TGTGCCAGCAGTGAAGGGCTGAGGGCAGATAGCAACCAGCCCCAGCATTTT. Encoded protein: CASSEGLRADSNQPQHF.

J is TRBJ2-7 and V is TRBV10-3; weak D call: TRBD1 (5 bases). The closer fit of TRBJ2-1 to the DNA end suggests the J call may be wrong. CDR3 length: 12 residues. The germline V gene has CDR1 ENHRY and CDR2 SYGVKD. The CDR3 protein is CAISGTAGEQFF. The CDR3, as DNA: TGTGCCATCAGTGGTACCGCAGGGGAGCAGTTCTTC.

This clonotype came up a few times. The J gene is TRBJ2-7, the V gene TRBV7-9; D gene ambiguous. Trimming cost V 4 bases and J 2 bases, with 12 bases left between them. Looked up from germline, CDR1 is SEHNR and CDR2 is FQNEAQ (reference sequence). CDR3 length: 14 residues. In nucleotides, the CDR3 is TGTGCCAGCAGCTCATCCGGGCCAACCTACGAGCAGTACTTC. This codes for CASSSSGPTYEQYF.

V usage is TRBV2 and J usage is TRBJ2-5, with 14 positions matching TRBD2. Looked up from germline, CDR1 is SNHLY and CDR2 is FYNNEI. V dropped 6 bases and J dropped 2; count of bases not matched to a gene: 5. The CDR3 has 16 amino acids. This CDR3 is CASSLRTSGGQETQYF. The CDR3 nucleotides are TGTGCCAGCAGCTTGAGGACTAGCGGGGGGCAAGAGACCCAGTACTTC.